The sequence of this T cell receptor (beta chain) was determined in a study of beta chain features in type 1 diabetes (dated by TCRdb to 2016 to 2019). With respect to the entire study: No differences in mean age, gender distribution, total cell number or subset yield were found between patients and healthy donors. Across all samples, 107,917,701 sorted cells were examined, and cell number per subset correlated strongly with RNA yield. Regulatory and stem cell-like memory subsets were obtained from only 8 patients and roughly 8 healthy donors, while naive and central memory subsets were obtained from all 30 or so donors. In the study, recently diagnosed type 1 diabetes patients and matched healthy donors were compared on the TCRB repertoires of their sorted circulating CD4+ T cell subsets. Broader findings and caveats from the paper: At VDJ recombination sites, patients with type 1 diabetes made fewer insertions and deleted more nucleotides, a pattern implying thymic rearrangement abnormalities. Sequencing cDNA rather than genomic DNA could over-represent highly expressing activated cells, although activation and CD3 levels did not differ between groups. PCR may preferentially amplify shorter templates, but because patient and control samples were amplified and corrected together, any resulting skew would affect both groups equally. Because small numbers of individuals were included in the HLA sub-analyses, any influence of HLA type on TCRB rearrangement was left unresolved. Type 1 diabetes patients showed a moderate but significant shortening of TCRB CDR3 length in all four CD4+ subsets. Naive, central memory and regulatory TCRB repertoires appeared more similar among patients than among healthy donors.

Each donor gave one peripheral blood draw, averaging roughly 0.11 L, which was collected into heparinised tubes. A BD FACSAria II and a panel including CD45RO, CCR7, CD25, CD127, CD95 and CD27 were used to sort naive, central memory, regulatory and stem cell-like memory CD4+ T cells. Every sorted population had a purity above 95%. Right away, PBMCs were isolated by Lymphoprep density gradient centrifugation and were stained directly, with no culture step. To minimize batch effects, samples were stained and sorted in pairs, one healthy donor with one patient per experiment. On this clone itself: Which antigen it targets is not known. No base quality information exists; no much larger clone differs at one position.

According to the germline V gene, CDR1 reads SGHVS and CDR2 reads FNYEAQ. V lost 5 bases and J lost 6 bases; the stretch between them is 19 bases long. The CDR3 runs 16 residues from the cysteine to the phenylalanine. Just CDR3 DNA is preserved here, 48 bases in frame from base 1. The High Capacity cDNA Reverse Transcription Kit was used to reverse transcribe all of the isolated RNA, meaning that expressed TCRB transcripts were what got sequenced. Deep immunoSEQ sequencing was applied to naive, central memory and regulatory T cell samples, giving an average of around 3.8 million total reads per sample. After sorted cells were lysed in RLT buffer, RNA was extracted with DNase-treated RNeasy Micro or Mini kits, with the choice depending on cell number. Each cell subset was processed on its own to prevent cross-contamination, while patient and healthy donor samples were processed together. The immunoSEQ multiplex PCR was used to amplify TCRB sequences from cDNA, generating 87-bp fragments that spanned the CDR3 region. Amplicons were sequenced on the Illumina HiSeq platform. The source study handled its data this way. PCR bias was corrected computationally using synthetic template baselines, and reads within Hamming distance 2 were collapsed, with unmergeable singletons discarded. Reads were aligned to IMGT to assign V, D and J genes, CDR3 length, and insertions or deletions at six rearrangement sites. Clonotype counts were normalized to sorted cell number within each subset before computing true diversity and Gini coefficients with the tcR R package. Repertoire sharing was quantified using the overlap coefficient calculated on TCRB nucleotide sequences. What TCRdb holds here is the immuneACCESS table cut down to in-frame rearrangements. Part of the clones is not present; checked against another copy, under half of the missing clones reflect an unresolved V gene, and the others are unexplained. Clone size and V and J calls were adopted from that table, with D and trimming inferred from the DNA. The table for this sample lists under 150,000 clones; 17% of them were counted only once. The top ten clones comprise around 2.5% of the sample.

Source material: central memory CD4+ T cells from blood. This receptor was identified in a man aged 18 to 29 with type 1 diabetes. Here the chain combines TRBV7-6 and TRBJ2-2, and perhaps TRBD2 as D gene, on 6 matching bases. The CDR3 region has the sequence CASSPGGTPGSGELFF. The nucleotides are TGTGCCAGCAGCCCCGGCGGGACCCCAGGGTCCGGGGAGCTGTTTTTT.